Listed below are T cell receptor beta chains from one sample, sequenced in a study of T-cell memory formation after mild COVID-19. One entry per CDR3 protein, called by TCRdb with MiXCR from the 5' RACE reads. The profile shows approximately 170,000 distinct CDR3 sequences, 10% to 15% of them singletons. The sequencing sample was made of PBMCs or a T cell subset sorted from them (not recorded which). These receptors all come from a man between 18 and 35 years old who had mild COVID-19 (a few samples of this study predate the infection). Cell type and time point are not known. Both conserved end residues are part of each CDR3. D genes are given only for firm matches. Some rows mark clone size as missing; the rest say once, few, many or name a class of expanded clone.

V: TRBV20-1; length: 14; size: few; D: -; J: TRBJ1-1; CDR3: CSARVRHSNTEAFF; DNA: TGCAGTGCTAGAGTTAGGCATTCCAACACTGAAGCTTTCTTT
V: TRBV3-1; length: 14; size: few; D: TRBD1; J: TRBJ2-7; CDR3: CASSQDGTVYEQYF; DNA: TGTGCCAGCAGCCAAGACGGGACAGTCTACGAGCAGTACTTC
V: TRBV20-1; length: 13; size: many; D: -; J: TRBJ1-1; CDR3: CSAPRQWNTEAFF; DNA: TGCAGTGCTCCTAGACAGTGGAACACTGAAGCTTTCTTT
V: TRBV7-9; length: 14; size: -; D: -; J: TRBJ2-7; CDR3: CASSLGGSNYEQYF; DNA: TGTGCCAGCAGCTTAGGCGGGTCTAACTACGAGCAGTACTTC
V: TRBV7-2; length: 13; size: many; D: TRBD2; J: TRBJ2-3; CDR3: CASGSGFTDTQYF; DNA: TGTGCCAGCGGTAGCGGGTTCACAGATACGCAGTATTTT
V: TRBV7-2; length: 16; size: -; D: -; J: TRBJ2-7; CDR3: CASSPGTRMSSYEQYF; DNA: TGTGCCAGCAGCCCCGGGACCCGGATGAGCTCCTACGAGCAGTACTTC
V: TRBV7-9; length: 13; size: -; D: -; J: TRBJ1-2; CDR3: CASSSTAKSGYTF; DNA: TGTGCCAGCAGCTCAACGGCGAAAAGTGGCTACACCTTC
V: TRBV7-2; length: 16; size: few; D: TRBD2; J: TRBJ2-3; CDR3: CASSSGAGGGSDTQYF; DNA: TGTGCCAGCAGCTCGGGAGCGGGGGGAGGGTCGGATACGCAGTATTTT
V: TRBV5-1; length: 17; size: -; D: TRBD2; J: TRBJ2-1; CDR3: CASSLGATSGGYNEQFF; DNA: TGCGCCAGCAGCCTGGGTGCGACTAGCGGGGGTTACAATGAGCAGTTCTTC
V: TRBV20-1; length: 16; size: few; D: -; J: TRBJ2-7; CDR3: CSASARPYTRSYEQYF; DNA: TGCAGTGCTAGCGCTAGGCCGTACACCCGCTCCTACGAGCAGTACTTC
V: TRBV23-1; length: 15; size: few; D: TRBD1; J: TRBJ2-3; CDR3: CASSWDSRYTDTQYF; DNA: TGCGCCAGCAGTTGGGACAGCCGATACACAGATACGCAGTATTTT
V: TRBV2; length: 14; size: once; D: -; J: TRBJ2-5; CDR3: CASSFRLASETQYF; DNA: TGTGCCAGCAGCTTCCGTCTAGCTTCGGAGACCCAGTACTTC
V: TRBV29-1; length: 11; size: -; D: TRBD1; J: TRBJ2-1; CDR3: CSGTPGGEQFF; DNA: TGCAGCGGGACTCCAGGGGGCGAGCAGTTCTTC
V: TRBV4-3; length: 14; size: -; D: -; J: TRBJ2-1; CDR3: CASSQDPGNNEQFF; DNA: TGCGCCAGCAGCCAAGATCCGGGAAACAATGAGCAGTTCTTC
V: TRBV20-1; length: 15; size: few; D: -; J: TRBJ1-3; CDR3: CSASRTGGSGNTIYF; DNA: TGCAGTGCTAGTAGAACAGGAGGCTCTGGAAACACCATATATTTT
V: TRBV3-1; length: 17; size: few; D: TRBD1; J: TRBJ2-3; CDR3: CASSSKGQTSRPDTQYF; DNA: TGTGCCAGCAGCTCTAAGGGACAGACCAGCCGACCAGATACGCAGTATTTT
V: TRBV4-1; length: 14; size: many; D: -; J: TRBJ2-2; CDR3: CASSRVVRTGELFF; DNA: TGCGCCAGCAGCCGAGTGGTACGAACCGGGGAGCTGTTTTTT
V: TRBV20-1; length: 13; size: -; D: TRBD1; J: TRBJ1-2; CDR3: CSARTGINYGYTF; DNA: TGCAGTGCTAGGACAGGGATAAACTATGGCTACACCTTC
V: TRBV5-1; length: 11; size: many; D: -; J: TRBJ1-1; CDR3: CASIEDTEAFF; DNA: TGCGCCAGCATTGAGGACACTGAAGCTTTCTTT
V: TRBV28; length: 13; size: -; D: -; J: TRBJ2-5; CDR3: CASSEQGQETQYF; DNA: TGTGCCAGCAGTGAACAGGGCCAAGAGACCCAGTACTTC
V: TRBV19; length: 15; size: few; D: -; J: TRBJ1-2; CDR3: CASTPLAGNHYGYTF; DNA: TGTGCCAGTACCCCACTCGCGGGCAACCACTATGGCTACACCTTC
V: TRBV9; length: 13; size: -; D: -; J: TRBJ2-2; CDR3: CASSVAGVGELFF; DNA: TGTGCCAGCAGCGTAGCGGGGGTAGGGGAGCTGTTTTTT
V: TRBV7-9; length: 14; size: few; D: -; J: TRBJ1-1; CDR3: CASSRDRKNTEAFF; DNA: TGTGCCAGCAGCCGGGACCGGAAGAACACTGAAGCTTTCTTT
V: TRBV20-1; length: 14; size: -; D: TRBD1; J: TRBJ2-3; CDR3: CSASAGQGPFSQYF; DNA: TGCAGTGCTAGTGCGGGACAGGGTCCGTTCTCGCAGTATTTT
V: TRBV12-3/TRBV12-4; length: 15; size: few; D: -; J: TRBJ1-5; CDR3: CASSFMAGSNQPQHF; DNA: TGTGCCAGCAGTTTTATGGCAGGTAGCAATCAGCCCCAGCATTTT
V: TRBV15; length: 17; size: -; D: -; J: TRBJ2-2; CDR3: CATSRKGGVTNTGELFF; DNA: TGTGCCACCAGCAGAAAGGGGGGGGTAACGAACACCGGGGAGCTGTTTTTT
V: TRBV28; length: 13; size: few; D: -; J: TRBJ1-2; CDR3: CASSMTVARGYTF; DNA: TGTGCCAGCAGTATGACCGTGGCCCGGGGCTACACCTTC
V: TRBV29-1; length: 12; size: few; D: -; J: TRBJ2-1; CDR3: CSVGTGGNEQFF; DNA: TGCAGCGTTGGGACAGGAGGGAATGAGCAGTTCTTC
V: TRBV2; length: 13; size: few; D: TRBD1; J: TRBJ1-3; CDR3: CASNRGTGNTIYF; DNA: TGTGCCAGCAACAGGGGTACTGGAAACACCATATATTTT
V: TRBV29-1; length: 13; size: -; D: -; J: TRBJ1-1; CDR3: CSVGRVTNTEAFF; DNA: TGCAGCGTTGGCAGGGTTACGAACACTGAAGCTTTCTTT
V: TRBV7-2; length: 14; size: few; D: -; J: TRBJ1-4; CDR3: CASSLDAIGEKLFF; DNA: TGTGCCAGCAGCTTAGACGCCATAGGGGAAAAACTGTTTTTT
V: TRBV5-1; length: 19; size: few; D: TRBD2; J: TRBJ2-1; CDR3: CASSTAGTSGARAGGEQFF; DNA: TGCGCCAGCAGCACGGCCGGGACTAGCGGGGCACGGGCTGGGGGCGAGCAGTTCTTC
V: TRBV19; length: 15; size: few; D: TRBD1; J: TRBJ1-1; CDR3: CASNVQGVVSTEAFF; DNA: TGTGCCAGCAACGTACAGGGGGTGGTCAGCACTGAAGCTTTCTTT
V: TRBV7-6; length: 18; size: -; D: -; J: TRBJ2-3; CDR3: CASSPLTGQTASTDTQYF; DNA: TGTGCCAGCAGCCCCCTGACCGGACAGACAGCTAGCACAGATACGCAGTATTTT
V: TRBV9; length: 15; size: -; D: -; J: TRBJ2-1; CDR3: CASSVEGGVGNEQFF; DNA: TGTGCCAGCAGCGTAGAAGGAGGGGTTGGGAATGAGCAGTTCTTC
V: TRBV7-2; length: 15; size: -; D: TRBD1; J: TRBJ1-2; CDR3: CASSLRTGANYGYTF; DNA: TGTGCCAGCAGCTTGAGGACAGGGGCTAACTATGGCTACACCTTC
V: TRBV11-2; length: 15; size: few; D: -; J: TRBJ2-7; CDR3: CASSVAWGPTYEQYF; DNA: TGTGCCAGCAGCGTAGCCTGGGGGCCCACCTACGAGCAGTACTTC